This T cell receptor beta chain comes out of a study of CD4 T cells in relation to SARS-CoV-2 and coronaviruses. Whole-study context: ViraFEST: approximately 10-day antigen culture of PBMCs, then TCR beta CDR3 sequencing.

Notes on this clone: Its antigen is not identified.

The protocol was immunoSEQ multiplex PCR, while the TCRdb copy is restricted to in-frame clones and leaves out a portion. The data contain more than 9,000 clones, roughly 88% of them seen just once; the ten biggest clones take up less than 30%. Unexposed donor CD4+ T cells date from about 2011-2018, before the COVID-19 pandemic. The cells were cultured for under 13 days before CD4+ T cells were isolated. Testing used SARS-CoV-2 S/N and four cold-coronavirus spikes on unexposed-donor CD4+ T cells, cells permitting. PBMCs were plated at a few million per well in IL-2-containing medium. Germline CDR1 is LGHDT and CDR2 is YNNKEL (reference sequence). This CDR3 is built from 16 residues. Trimming took 1 base from V and 1 from J; bases not matched to a gene: 5.

This rearrangement joins TRBV3-1 (or the pseudogene TRBV3-2) to TRBJ2-5; TRBD1 agrees at 8 bases. Sequencing input: CD4+ T cells from PBMCs, cultured in vitro. The sequence was collected from a human donor in good health. CDR3: CASSQGQGAIQETQYF. For the CDR3, the DNA is TGTGCCAGCAGCCAAGGGCAGGGGGCTATCCAAGAGACCCAGTACTTC.